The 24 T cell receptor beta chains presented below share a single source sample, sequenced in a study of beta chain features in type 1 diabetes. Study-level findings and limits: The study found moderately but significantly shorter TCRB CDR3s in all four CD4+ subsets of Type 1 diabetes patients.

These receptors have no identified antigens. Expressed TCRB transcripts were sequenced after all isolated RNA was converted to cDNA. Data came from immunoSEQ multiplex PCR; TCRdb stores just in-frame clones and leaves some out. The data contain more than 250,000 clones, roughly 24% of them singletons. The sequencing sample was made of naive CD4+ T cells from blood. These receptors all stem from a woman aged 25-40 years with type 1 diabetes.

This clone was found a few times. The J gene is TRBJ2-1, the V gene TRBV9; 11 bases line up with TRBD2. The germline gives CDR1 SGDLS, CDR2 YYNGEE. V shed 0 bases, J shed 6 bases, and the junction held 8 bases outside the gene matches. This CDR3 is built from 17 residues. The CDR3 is CASSVGLAGGPVNEQFF. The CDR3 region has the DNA TGTGCCAGCAGCGTAGGGTTAGCGGGAGGGCCGGTCAATGAGCAGTTCTTC.

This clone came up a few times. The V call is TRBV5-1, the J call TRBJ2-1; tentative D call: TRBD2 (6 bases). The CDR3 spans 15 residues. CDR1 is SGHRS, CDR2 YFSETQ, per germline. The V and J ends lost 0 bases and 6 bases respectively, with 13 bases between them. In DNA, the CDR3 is TGCGCCAGCAGCTTGGTTGCGGGGCACGGCAATGAGCAGTTCTTC. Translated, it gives CASSLVAGHGNEQFF.

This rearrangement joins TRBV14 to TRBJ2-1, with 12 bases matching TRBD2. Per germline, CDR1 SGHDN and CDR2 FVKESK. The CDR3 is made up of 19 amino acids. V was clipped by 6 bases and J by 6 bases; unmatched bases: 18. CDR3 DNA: TGTGCCAGCAGTGAGGTCGCTAGCGGGAGGGCCATGGAGGGCAATGAGCAGTTCTTC. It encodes CASSEVASGRAMEGNEQFF.

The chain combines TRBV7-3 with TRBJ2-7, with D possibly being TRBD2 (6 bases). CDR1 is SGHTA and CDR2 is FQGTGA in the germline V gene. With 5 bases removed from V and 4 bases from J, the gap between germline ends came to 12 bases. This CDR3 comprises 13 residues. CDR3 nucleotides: TGTGCCAGCAGCCCCGGGACTGTGTACGAGCAGTACTTC. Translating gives CASSPGTVYEQYF.

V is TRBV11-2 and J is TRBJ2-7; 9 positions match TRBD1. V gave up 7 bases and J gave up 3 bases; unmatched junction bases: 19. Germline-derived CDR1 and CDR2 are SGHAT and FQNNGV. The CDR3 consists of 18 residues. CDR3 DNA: TGTGCCAGCACCAAGCACCAGGGACAGGGTTATCCTCTCTACGAGCAGTACTTC. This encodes CASTKHQGQGYPLYEQYF. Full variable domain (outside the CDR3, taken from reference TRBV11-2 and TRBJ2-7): EAGVAQSPRYKIIEKRQSVAFWCNPISGHATLYWYQQILGQGPKLLIQFQNNGVVDDSQLPKDRFSAERLKGVDSTLKIQPAKLEDSAVYLCASTKHQGQGYPLYEQYFGPGTRLTVT.

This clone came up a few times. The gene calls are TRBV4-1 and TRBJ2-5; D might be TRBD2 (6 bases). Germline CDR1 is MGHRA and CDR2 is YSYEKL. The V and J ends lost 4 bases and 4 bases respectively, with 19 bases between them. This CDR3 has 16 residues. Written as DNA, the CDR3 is TGCGCCAGCAGCCGAGTCCCAGAAAGGGGAGGAGAGACCCAGTACTTC. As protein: CASSRVPERGGETQYF.

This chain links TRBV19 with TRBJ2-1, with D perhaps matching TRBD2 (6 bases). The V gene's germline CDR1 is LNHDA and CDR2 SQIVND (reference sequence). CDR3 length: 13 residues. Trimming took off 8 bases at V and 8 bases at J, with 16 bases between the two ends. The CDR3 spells CASRDWRGHEQFF. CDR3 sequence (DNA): TGTGCCAGTCGGGACTGGAGGGGACATGAGCAGTTCTTC. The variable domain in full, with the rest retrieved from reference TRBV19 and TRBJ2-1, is DGGITQSPKYLFRKEGQNVTLSCEQNLNHDAMYWYRQDPGQGLRLIYYSQIVNDFQKGDIAEGYSVSREKKESFPLTVTSAQKNPTAFYLCASRDWRGHEQFFGPGTRLTVL.

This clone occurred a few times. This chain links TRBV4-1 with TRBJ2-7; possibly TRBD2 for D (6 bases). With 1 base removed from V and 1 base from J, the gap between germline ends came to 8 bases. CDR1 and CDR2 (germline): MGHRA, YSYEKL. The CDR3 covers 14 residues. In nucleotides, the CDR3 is TGCGCCAGCAGCCAAGTCCGGGGGTCCTACGAGCAGTACTTC. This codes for CASSQVRGSYEQYF.

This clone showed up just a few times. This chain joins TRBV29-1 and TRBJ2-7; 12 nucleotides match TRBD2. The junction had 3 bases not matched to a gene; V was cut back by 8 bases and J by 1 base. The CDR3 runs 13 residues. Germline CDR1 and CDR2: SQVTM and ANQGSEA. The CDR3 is CSTGLAGSYEQYF. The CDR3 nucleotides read TGCAGCACAGGACTAGCGGGATCCTACGAGCAGTACTTC.

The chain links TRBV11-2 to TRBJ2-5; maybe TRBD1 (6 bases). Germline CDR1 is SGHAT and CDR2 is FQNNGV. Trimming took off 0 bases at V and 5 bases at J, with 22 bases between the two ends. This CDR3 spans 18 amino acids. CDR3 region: CASSLDMPRSGAGETQYF. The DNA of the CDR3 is TGTGCCAGCAGCTTAGATATGCCCCGCTCAGGGGCCGGGGAGACCCAGTACTTC.

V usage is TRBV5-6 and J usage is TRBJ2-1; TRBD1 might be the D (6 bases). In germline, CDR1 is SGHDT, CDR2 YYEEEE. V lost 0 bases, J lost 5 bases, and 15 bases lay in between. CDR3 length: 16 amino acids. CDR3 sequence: CASSLEGRGTHNEQFF. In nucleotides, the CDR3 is TGTGCCAGCAGCTTGGAGGGCAGGGGCACACACAATGAGCAGTTCTTC.

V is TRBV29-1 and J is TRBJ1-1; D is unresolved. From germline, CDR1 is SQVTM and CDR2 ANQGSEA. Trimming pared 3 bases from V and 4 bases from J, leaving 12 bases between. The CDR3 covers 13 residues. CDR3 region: CSVDREYGTEAFF. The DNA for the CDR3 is TGCAGCGTTGATCGGGAGTACGGCACTGAAGCTTTCTTT.

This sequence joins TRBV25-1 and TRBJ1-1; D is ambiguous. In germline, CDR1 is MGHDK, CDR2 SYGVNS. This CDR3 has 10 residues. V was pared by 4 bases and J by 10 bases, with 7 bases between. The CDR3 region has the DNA TGTGCCAGCAGTGGACTGAGAGCTTTCTTT. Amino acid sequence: CASSGLRAFF.

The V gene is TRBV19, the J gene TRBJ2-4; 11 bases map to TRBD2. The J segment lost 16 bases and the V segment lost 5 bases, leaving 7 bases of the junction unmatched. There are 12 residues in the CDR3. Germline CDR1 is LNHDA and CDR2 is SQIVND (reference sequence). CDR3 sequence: CASSQLAGVVYF. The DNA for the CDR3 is TGTGCCAGTAGTCAACTAGCGGGAGTTGTCTACTTC. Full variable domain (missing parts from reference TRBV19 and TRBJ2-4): DGGITQSPKYLFRKEGQNVTLSCEQNLNHDAMYWYRQDPGQGLRLIYYSQIVNDFQKGDIAEGYSVSREKKESFPLTVTSAQKNPTAFYLCASSQLAGVVYFGAGTRLSVL.

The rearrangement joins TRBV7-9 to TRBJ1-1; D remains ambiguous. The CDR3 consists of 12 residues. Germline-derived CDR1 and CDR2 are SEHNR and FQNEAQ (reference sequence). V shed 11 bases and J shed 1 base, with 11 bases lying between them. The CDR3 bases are TGTGCCGCCACTTCCGCGAACACTGAAGCTTTCTTT. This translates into CAATSANTEAFF.

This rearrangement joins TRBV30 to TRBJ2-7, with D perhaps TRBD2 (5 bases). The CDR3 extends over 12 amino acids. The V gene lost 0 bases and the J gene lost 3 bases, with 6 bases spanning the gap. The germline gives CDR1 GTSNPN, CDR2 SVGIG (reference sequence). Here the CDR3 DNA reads TGTGCCTGGAGTGTAGACTACTACGAGCAGTACTTC. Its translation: CAWSVDYYEQYF.

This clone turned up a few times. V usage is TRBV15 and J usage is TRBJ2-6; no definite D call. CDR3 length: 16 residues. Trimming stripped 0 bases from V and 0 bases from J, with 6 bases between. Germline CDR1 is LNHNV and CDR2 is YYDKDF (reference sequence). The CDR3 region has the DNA TGTGCCACCAGCAGAGACCACAGCTCTGGGGCCAACGTCCTGACTTTC. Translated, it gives CATSRDHSSGANVLTF.

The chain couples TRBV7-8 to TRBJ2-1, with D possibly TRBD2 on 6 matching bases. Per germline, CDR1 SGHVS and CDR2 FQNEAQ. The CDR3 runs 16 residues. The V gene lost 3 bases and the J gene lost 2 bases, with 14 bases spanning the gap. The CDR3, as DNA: TGTGCCAGCAGCTTCTCGGCGGCGGGGCCCTACAATGAGCAGTTCTTC. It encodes CASSFSAAGPYNEQFF.

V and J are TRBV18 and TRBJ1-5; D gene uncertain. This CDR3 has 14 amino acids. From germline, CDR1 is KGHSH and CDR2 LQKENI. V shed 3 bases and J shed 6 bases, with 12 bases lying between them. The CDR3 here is CASSPPGVGQPQHF. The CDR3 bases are TGTGCCAGCTCACCCCCGGGAGTGGGTCAGCCCCAGCATTTT.

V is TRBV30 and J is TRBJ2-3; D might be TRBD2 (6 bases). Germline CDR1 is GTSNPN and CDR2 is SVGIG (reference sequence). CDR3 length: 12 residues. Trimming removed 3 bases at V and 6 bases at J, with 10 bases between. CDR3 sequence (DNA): TGTGCCTGGAGGCGACTAGAGGATACGCAGTATTTT. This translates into CAWRRLEDTQYF.

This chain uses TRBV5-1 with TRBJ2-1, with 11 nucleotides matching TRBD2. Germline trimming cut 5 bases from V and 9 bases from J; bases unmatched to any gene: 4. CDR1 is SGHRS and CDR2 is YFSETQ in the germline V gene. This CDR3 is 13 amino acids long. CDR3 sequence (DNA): TGCGCCAGCAGAACTAGCGGGAGTCGTGAGCAGTTCTTC. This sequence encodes CASRTSGSREQFF.

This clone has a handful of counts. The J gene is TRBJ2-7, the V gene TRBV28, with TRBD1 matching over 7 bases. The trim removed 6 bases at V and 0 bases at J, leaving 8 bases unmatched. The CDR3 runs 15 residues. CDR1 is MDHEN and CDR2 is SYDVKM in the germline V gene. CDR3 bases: TGTGCCAGCAGGCCCGGGACAGACTACTCCTACGAGCAGTACTTC. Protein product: CASRPGTDYSYEQYF.

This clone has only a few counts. CDR3 DNA sequence: TGTGCCAGCAGGCGGACTAGCGGGAGTTTGTCAGATACGCAGTATTTT. Amino acid sequence: CASRRTSGSLSDTQYF. The rearrangement joins TRBV7-8 to TRBJ2-3; 13 bases are shared with TRBD2. V lost 6 bases, J lost 4 bases, and 7 bases stayed unmatched. CDR1 and CDR2 (germline): SGHVS, FQNEAQ. This CDR3 contains 16 residues.

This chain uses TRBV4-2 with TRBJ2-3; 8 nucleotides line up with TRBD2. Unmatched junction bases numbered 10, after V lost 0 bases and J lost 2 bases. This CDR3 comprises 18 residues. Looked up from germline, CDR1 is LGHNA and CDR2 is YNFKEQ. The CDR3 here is CASSQELSLLAVTDTQYF. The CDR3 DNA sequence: TGTGCCAGCAGCCAAGAGTTATCTCTACTAGCGGTCACAGATACGCAGTATTTT.